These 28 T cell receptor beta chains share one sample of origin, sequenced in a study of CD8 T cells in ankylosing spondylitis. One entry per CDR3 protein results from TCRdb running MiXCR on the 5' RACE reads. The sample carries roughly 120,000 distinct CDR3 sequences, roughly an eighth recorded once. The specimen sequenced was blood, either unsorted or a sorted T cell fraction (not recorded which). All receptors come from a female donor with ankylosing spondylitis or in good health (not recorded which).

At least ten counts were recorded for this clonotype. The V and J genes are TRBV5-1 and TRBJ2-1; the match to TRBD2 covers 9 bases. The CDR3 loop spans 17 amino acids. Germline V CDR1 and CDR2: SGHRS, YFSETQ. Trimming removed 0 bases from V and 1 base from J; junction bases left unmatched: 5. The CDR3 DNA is TGCGCCAGCAGCTTGGTAGGGCTAGCGGGATCCTACAATGAGCAGTTCTTC. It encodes CASSLVGLAGSYNEQFF.

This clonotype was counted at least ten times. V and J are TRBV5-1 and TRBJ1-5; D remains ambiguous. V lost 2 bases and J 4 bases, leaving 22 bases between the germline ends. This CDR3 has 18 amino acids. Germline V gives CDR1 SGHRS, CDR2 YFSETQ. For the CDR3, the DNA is TGCGCCAGCAGCTTCCGTCTGACGGGCCGACCTTATAATCAGCCCCAGCATTTT. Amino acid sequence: CASSFRLTGRPYNQPQHF.

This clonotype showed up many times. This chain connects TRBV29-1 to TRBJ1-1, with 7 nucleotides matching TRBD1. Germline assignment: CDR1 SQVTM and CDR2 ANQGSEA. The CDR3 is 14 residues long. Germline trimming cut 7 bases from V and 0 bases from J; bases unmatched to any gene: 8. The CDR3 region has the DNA TGCAGCGCCTTGGACAGGAGATTGAACACTGAAGCTTTCTTT. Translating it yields CSALDRRLNTEAFF.

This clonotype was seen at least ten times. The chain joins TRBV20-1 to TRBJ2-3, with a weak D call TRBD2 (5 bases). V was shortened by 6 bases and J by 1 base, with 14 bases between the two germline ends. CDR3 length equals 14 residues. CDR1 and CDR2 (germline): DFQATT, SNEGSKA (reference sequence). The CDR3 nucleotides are TGCAGTGCGAGACCGGGGTCTGGCACAGATACGCAGTATTTT. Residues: CSARPGSGTDTQYF.

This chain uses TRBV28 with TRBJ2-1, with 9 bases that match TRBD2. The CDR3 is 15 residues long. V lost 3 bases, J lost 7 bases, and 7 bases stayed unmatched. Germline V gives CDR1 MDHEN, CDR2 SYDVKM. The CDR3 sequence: CASSLGASGDNEQFF. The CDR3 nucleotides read TGTGCCAGCAGTTTGGGGGCTAGCGGGGATAATGAGCAGTTCTTC.

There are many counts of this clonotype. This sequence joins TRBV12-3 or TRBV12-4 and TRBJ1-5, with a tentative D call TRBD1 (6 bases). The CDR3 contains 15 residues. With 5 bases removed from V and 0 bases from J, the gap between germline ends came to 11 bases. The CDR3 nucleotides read TGTGCCAGCAGTCGACAACAGGGTAGCAATCAGCCCCAGCATTTT. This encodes CASSRQQGSNQPQHF.

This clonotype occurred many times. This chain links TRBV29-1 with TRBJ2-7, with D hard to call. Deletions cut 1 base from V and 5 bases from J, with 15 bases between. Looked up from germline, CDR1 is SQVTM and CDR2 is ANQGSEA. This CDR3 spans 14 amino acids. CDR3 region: CSVEVPSKMHEQYF. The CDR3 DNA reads TGCAGCGTTGAAGTCCCGAGTAAGATGCACGAGCAGTACTTC.

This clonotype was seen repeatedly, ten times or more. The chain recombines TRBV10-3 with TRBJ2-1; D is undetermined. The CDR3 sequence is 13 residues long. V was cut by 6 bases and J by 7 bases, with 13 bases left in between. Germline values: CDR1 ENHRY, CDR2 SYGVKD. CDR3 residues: CAIRADPNNEQFF. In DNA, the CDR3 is TGTGCCATCAGGGCGGACCCGAATAATGAGCAGTTCTTC.

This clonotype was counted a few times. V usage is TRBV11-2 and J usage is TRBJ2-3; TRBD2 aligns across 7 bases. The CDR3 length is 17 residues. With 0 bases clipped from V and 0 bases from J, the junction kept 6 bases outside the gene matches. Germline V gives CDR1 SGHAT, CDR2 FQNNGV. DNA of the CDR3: TGTGCCAGCAGCTTAGATCGCGGGGGAGCTAGCACAGATACGCAGTATTTT. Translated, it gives CASSLDRGGASTDTQYF. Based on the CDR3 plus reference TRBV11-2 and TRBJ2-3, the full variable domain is EAGVAQSPRYKIIEKRQSVAFWCNPISGHATLYWYQQILGQGPKLLIQFQNNGVVDDSQLPKDRFSAERLKGVDSTLKIQPAKLEDSAVYLCASSLDRGGASTDTQYFGPGTRLTVL.

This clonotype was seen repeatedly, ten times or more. The CDR3 region has the DNA TGTGCCAGCAGTGCCGGGACAGTGGACGAGCAGTACTTC. As protein: CASSAGTVDEQYF. The chain employs TRBV12-3 or TRBV12-4 and TRBJ2-7; TRBD1 aligns across 7 bases. This CDR3 contains 13 residues. V lost 5 bases to trimming and J lost 5 bases; unmatched junction nucleotides: 6.

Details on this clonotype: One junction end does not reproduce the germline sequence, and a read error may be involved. CDR3 DNA sequence: TGTGCCAGCAGCATCGACGGCCTAGGCTATGGCGACACCTTC. Translation gives CASSIDGLGYGDTF. The V call is TRBV12-3 or TRBV12-4, the J call TRBJ1-2; D gene ambiguous. The CDR3 spans 14 residues.

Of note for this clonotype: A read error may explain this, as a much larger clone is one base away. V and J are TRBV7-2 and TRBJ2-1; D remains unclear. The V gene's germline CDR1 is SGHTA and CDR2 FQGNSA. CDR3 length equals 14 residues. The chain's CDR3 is CASSLGRPPNELFF. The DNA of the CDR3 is TGTGCCAGCAGCTTAGGCAGACCTCCCAATGAGCTGTTCTTC.

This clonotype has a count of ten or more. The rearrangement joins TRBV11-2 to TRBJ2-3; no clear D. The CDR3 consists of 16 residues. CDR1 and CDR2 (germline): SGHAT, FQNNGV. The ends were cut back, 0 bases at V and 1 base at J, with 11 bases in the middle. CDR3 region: CASSLDNFLRTDTQYF. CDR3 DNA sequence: TGTGCCAGCAGCTTAGATAACTTCTTACGCACAGATACGCAGTATTTT. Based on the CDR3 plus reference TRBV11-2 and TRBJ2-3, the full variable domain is EAGVAQSPRYKIIEKRQSVAFWCNPISGHATLYWYQQILGQGPKLLIQFQNNGVVDDSQLPKDRFSAERLKGVDSTLKIQPAKLEDSAVYLCASSLDNFLRTDTQYFGPGTRLTVL.

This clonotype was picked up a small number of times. CDR3 bases: TGCAGTGCTAGAGTCCCGGGAGGGGAGCAGTACTTC. Amino acid sequence: CSARVPGGEQYF. The genes are TRBV20-1 and TRBJ2-7; 8 nucleotides match TRBD2. J gave up 7 bases and V 1 base, and 3 bases lay outside the gene matches. This CDR3 has 12 amino acids. Germline values: CDR1 DFQATT, CDR2 SNEGSKA (reference sequence).

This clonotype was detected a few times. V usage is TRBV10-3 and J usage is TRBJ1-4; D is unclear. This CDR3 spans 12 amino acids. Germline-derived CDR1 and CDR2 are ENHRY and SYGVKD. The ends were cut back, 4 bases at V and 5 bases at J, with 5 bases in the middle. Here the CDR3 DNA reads TGTGCCATCAGTGTACAAAATGAAAAACTGTTTTTT. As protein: CAISVQNEKLFF.

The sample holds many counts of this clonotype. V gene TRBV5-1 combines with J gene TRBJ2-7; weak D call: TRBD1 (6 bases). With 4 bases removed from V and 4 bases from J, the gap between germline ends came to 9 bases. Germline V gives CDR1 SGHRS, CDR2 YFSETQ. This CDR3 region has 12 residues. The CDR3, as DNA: TGCGCCAGCAGCCCGACAGGATACGAGCAGTACTTC. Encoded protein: CASSPTGYEQYF.

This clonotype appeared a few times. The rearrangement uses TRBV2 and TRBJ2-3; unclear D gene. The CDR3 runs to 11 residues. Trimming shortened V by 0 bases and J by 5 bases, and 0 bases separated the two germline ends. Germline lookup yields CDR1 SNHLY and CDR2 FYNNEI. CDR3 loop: CASSEADTQYF. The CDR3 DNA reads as TGTGCCAGCAGTGAAGCAGATACGCAGTATTTT.

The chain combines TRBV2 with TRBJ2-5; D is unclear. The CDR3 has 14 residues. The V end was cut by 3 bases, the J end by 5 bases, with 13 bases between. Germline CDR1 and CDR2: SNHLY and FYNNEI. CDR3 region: CASSDMVTLETQYF. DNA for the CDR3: TGTGCCAGCAGTGATATGGTTACACTGGAGACCCAGTACTTC.

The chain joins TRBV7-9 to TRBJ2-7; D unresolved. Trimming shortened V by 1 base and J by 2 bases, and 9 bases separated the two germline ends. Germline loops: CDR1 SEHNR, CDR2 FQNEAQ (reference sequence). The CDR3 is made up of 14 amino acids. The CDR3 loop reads CASSLDSVPYEQYF. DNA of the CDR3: TGTGCCAGCAGCTTAGACTCCGTCCCCTACGAGCAGTACTTC.

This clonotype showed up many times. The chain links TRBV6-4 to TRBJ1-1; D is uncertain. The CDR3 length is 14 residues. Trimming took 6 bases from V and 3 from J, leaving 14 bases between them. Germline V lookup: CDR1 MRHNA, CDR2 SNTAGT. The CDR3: CASSPFGDDTEAFF. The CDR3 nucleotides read TGTGCCAGCAGCCCCTTCGGGGATGACACTGAAGCTTTCTTT.

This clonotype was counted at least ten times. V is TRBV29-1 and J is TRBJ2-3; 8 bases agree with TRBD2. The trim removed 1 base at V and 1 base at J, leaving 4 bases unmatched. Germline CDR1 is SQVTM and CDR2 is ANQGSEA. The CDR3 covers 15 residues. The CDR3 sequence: CSVEGIAGRTDTQYF. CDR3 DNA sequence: TGCAGCGTTGAAGGTATAGCGGGGCGCACAGATACGCAGTATTTT.

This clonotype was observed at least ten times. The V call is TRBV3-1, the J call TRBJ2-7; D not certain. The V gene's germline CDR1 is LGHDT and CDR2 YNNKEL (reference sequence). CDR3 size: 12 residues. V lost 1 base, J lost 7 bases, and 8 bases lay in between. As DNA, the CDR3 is TGTGCCAGCAGCCAAGTGACGAGGGAGCAGTACTTC. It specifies CASSQVTREQYF.

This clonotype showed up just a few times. Here the CDR3 DNA reads TGTGCCAGCAGTCTCGCTTGGGGAGCTGCTTACGAGCAGTACTTC. It specifies CASSLAWGAAYEQYF. This rearrangement joins TRBV12-3 or TRBV12-4 to TRBJ2-7; D might be TRBD2 (5 bases). This CDR3 region has 15 residues. V dropped 5 bases and J dropped 4 bases, with 18 bases sitting between them.

The CDR3: CASSERGGGYNEQFF. Written as DNA, the CDR3 is TGTGCCAGCAGTGAACGCGGAGGCGGATACAATGAGCAGTTCTTC. The V call is TRBV2, the J call TRBJ2-1; D is possibly TRBD2 (5 bases). Per germline, CDR1 SNHLY and CDR2 FYNNEI. This CDR3 is 15 amino acids long. Trimming took 2 bases from V and 4 from J, leaving 12 bases between them.

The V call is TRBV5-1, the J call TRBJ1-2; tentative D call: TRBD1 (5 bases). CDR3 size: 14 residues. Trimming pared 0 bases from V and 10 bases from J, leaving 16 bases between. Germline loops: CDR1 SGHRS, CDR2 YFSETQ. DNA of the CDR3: TGCGCCAGCAGCTTGGGCGGTCCGGGGGATGACTACACCTTC. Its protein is CASSLGGPGDDYTF.

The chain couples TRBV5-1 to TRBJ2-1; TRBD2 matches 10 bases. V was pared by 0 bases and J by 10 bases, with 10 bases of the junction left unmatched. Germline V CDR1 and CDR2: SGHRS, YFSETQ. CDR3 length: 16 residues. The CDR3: CASSLDLLAGIREQFF. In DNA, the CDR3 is TGCGCCAGCAGCTTGGACCTACTAGCGGGAATAAGGGAGCAGTTCTTC.

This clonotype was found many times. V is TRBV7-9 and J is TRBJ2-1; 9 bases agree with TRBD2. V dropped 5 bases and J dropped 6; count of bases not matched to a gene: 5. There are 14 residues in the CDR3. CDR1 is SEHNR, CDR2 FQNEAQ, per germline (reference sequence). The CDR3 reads CASSNGLAINEQFF. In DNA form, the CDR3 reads TGTGCCAGCAGCAACGGACTAGCGATCAATGAGCAGTTCTTC. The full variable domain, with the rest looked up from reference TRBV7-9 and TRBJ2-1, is DTGVSQNPRHKITKRGQNVTFRCDPISEHNRLYWYRQTLGQGPEFLTYFQNEAQLEKSRLLSDRFSAERPKGSFSTLEIQRTEQGDSAMYLCASSNGLAINEQFFGPGTRLTVL.

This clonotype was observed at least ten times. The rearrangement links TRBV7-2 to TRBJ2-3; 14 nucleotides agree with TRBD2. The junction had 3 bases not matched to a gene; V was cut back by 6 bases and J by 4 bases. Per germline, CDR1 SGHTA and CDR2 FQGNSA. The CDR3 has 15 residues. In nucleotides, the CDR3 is TGTGCCAGCAGGTGGACTAGCGGGGGGTCAGATACGCAGTATTTT. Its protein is CASRWTSGGSDTQYF.